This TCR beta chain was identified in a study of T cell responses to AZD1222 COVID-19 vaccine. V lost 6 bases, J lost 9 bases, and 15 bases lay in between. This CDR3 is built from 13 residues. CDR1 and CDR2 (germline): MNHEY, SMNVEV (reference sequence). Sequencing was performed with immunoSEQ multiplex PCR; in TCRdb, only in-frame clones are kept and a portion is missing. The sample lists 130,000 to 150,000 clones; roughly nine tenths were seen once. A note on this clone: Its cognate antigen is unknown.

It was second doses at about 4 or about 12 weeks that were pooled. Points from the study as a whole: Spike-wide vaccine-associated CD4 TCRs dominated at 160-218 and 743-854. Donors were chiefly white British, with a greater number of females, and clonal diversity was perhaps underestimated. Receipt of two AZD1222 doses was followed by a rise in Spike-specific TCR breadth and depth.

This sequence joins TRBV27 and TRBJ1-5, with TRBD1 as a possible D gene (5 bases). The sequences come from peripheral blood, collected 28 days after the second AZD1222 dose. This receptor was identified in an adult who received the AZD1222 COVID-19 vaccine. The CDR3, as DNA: TGTGCCAGCAGAGGGACCCACTTAGGGCCCCAGCATTTT. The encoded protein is CASRGTHLGPQHF.